This is a list of T cell receptor beta chains from one sample in a study of OX40 agonist ivuxolimab in advanced cancers. Sequencing used immunoSEQ multiplex PCR; TCRdb keeps in-frame clones, though not all of them. The data show some 61,000 clones, more than 80% seen once. Sequences were derived from CD4+ or CD8+ T cells sorted from blood, sampled in a trial of the OX40 agonist ivuxolimab. These receptor sequences come from an adult with an advanced solid tumor such as melanoma, head and neck, liver or kidney cancer. Each CDR3 is given with its conserved first and last residue. A D gene is named only where the DNA matches it firmly. Rows may omit the clone size; those that give it use once, few, many or a size class.

j_call,d_call,clone_size,v_call,cdr3_nt,cdr3_aa
TRBJ1-2,.,.,TRBV4-2,TGTGCCAGCAGCTCCACGTATGGCTACACCTTC,CASSSTYGYTF
TRBJ2-1,.,.,TRBV7-2,TGTGCCAGCAGCTTAGGAGGAGGGGTGGGGTACAATGAGCAGTTCTTC,CASSLGGGVGYNEQFF
TRBJ1-2,TRBD1,once,TRBV7-9,TGTGCCAGCAGCCAGAAGGACAGGGGCTATGGCTACACCTTC,CASSQKDRGYGYTF
TRBJ2-7,.,once,TRBV6-9,TGTGCCAGCAGTTACTCTAGGAACACCTACGAGCAGTACTTC,CASSYSRNTYEQYF
TRBJ1-1,.,.,TRBV5-1,TGCGCCAGCAGCTACCGGGGCACTGAAGCTTTCTTT,CASSYRGTEAFF
TRBJ1-4,.,.,TRBV5-1,TGCGCCAGCAGCTCGGGTTTGTCTAATGAAAAACTGTTTTTT,CASSSGLSNEKLFF
TRBJ1-5,TRBD1,.,TRBV2,TGTGCCAGCAGTCTACAGGGGGGTGGAAATCAGCCCCAGCATTTT,CASSLQGGGNQPQHF
TRBJ2-7,.,.,TRBV28,TGTGCCAGCAGTTTGCCGGGCCCCTACGAGCAGTACTTC,CASSLPGPYEQYF
TRBJ2-1,TRBD2,.,TRBV27,TGTGCCAGCAGTTTATCGCGGGGACTAAACAATGAGCAGTTCTTC,CASSLSRGLNNEQFF
TRBJ2-1,.,.,TRBV20-1,TGCAGTGCTAGGAGTGAGCAGTTCTTC,CSARSEQFF
TRBJ2-3,TRBD2,.,TRBV5-5,TGTGCCAGCAGCTTGGGGCTAGCGGGAGGGCGCACAGATACGCAGTATTTT,CASSLGLAGGRTDTQYF
TRBJ2-5,TRBD1,once,TRBV7-3,TGTGCCAGCAGCTTAACAGGGGACAGGGCAATCCGAGAGACCCAGTACTTC,CASSLTGDRAIRETQYF
TRBJ1-1,TRBD1,.,TRBV28,TGTGCCAGCGGCAGGGGGCTGAACACTGAAGCTTTCTTT,CASGRGLNTEAFF
TRBJ1-1,.,.,TRBV5-1,TGCGCCAGCAGCAACACAGGGAAGGACACTGAAGCTTTCTTT,CASSNTGKDTEAFF
TRBJ2-1,.,.,TRBV7-9,TGTGCCAGCAGCCGCACTGAGGGGGAGCAGTTCTTC,CASSRTEGEQFF
TRBJ1-1,.,.,TRBV6-5,TGTGCCGAGAGCGGAGGAACTGAAGCTTTCTTT,CAESGGTEAFF
TRBJ2-3,TRBD2,.,TRBV11-2,TGTGCCAGCAGAGTAGCGGGAGGGCCCCGCACAGATACGCAGTATTTT,CASRVAGGPRTDTQYF
TRBJ1-6,.,.,TRBV16,TGTGCCAGCAGCCAACAGGGGATTACCTATAATTCACCCCTCCACTTT,CASSQQGITYNSPLHF
TRBJ2-5,.,.,TRBV7-3,TGTGCCAGCAGCTCAATAGACAGCGGACAAGAGACCCAGTACTTC,CASSSIDSGQETQYF
TRBJ2-3,.,.,TRBV9,TGTGCCAGCAGCGTAGTCGGGGCAGATACGCAGTATTTT,CASSVVGADTQYF
TRBJ2-2,TRBD2,.,TRBV28,TGTGCCAGCACCGTACTAGCGGGAGTGGACGGGGAGCTGTTTTTT,CASTVLAGVDGELFF
TRBJ1-5,TRBD1,.,TRBV6-5,TGTGCCAGCAGGTCCCGGGACAGCGATCAGCCCCAGCATTTT,CASRSRDSDQPQHF
TRBJ1-3,.,.,TRBV5-6,TGTGCCAGCAGCTTGGACAGGAGCTCTGGAAACACCATATATTTT,CASSLDRSSGNTIYF
TRBJ2-5,.,.,TRBV11-2,TGTGCCAGCACCCAAAAGGGGGAGCGTAGATTGGGAGAGACCCAGTACTTC,CASTQKGERRLGETQYF
TRBJ1-5,.,.,TRBV7-9,TGTGCCAGCAGCTTGTCGGCGGGGTCCAATCAGCCCCAGCATTTT,CASSLSAGSNQPQHF
TRBJ2-7,.,.,TRBV28,TGTGCCATAAGTGGGGCGCGGGCCTACGAGCAGTACTTC,CAISGARAYEQYF
TRBJ2-6,.,.,TRBV6-6,TGTGCCAGCGGGGGGCCAGGGGCCAACGTCCTGACTTTC,CASGGPGANVLTF
TRBJ1-2,.,.,TRBV19,TGTGCCAGTAGTACATTCGGGAAGGCCACGGGGGGCTACACCTTC,CASSTFGKATGGYTF
TRBJ2-3,TRBD2,.,TRBV4-1,TGCGCCAGCAGCAACCCCCGACTAGCGGCTAGCACAGATACGCAGTATTTT,CASSNPRLAASTDTQYF
TRBJ2-5,TRBD1,.,TRBV29-1,TGCAGCGTTGGACTTTTTCTCGGGACAGGGGTCCGGGAGACCCAGTACTTC,CSVGLFLGTGVRETQYF
TRBJ2-6,.,.,TRBV4-1,TGCGCCAGCAGCCAAGATATAAGCTCTGGGGCCAACGTCCTGACTTTC,CASSQDISSGANVLTF
TRBJ2-3,.,.,TRBV5-1,TGCGCCAGCAGCCGATCCTCATTAGATACGCAGTATTTT,CASSRSSLDTQYF
TRBJ2-7,.,.,TRBV6-5,TGTGCCAGCAGTTACCGCCGTCGGGCTGTGAGCGAGCAGTACTTC,CASSYRRRAVSEQYF
TRBJ1-1,.,.,TRBV28,TGTGCCAGCAGTTTGAAGGGGAAGAACACTGAAGCTTTCTTT,CASSLKGKNTEAFF
TRBJ2-1,.,.,TRBV7-9,TGTGCCAGCAGCACCTCCAGACAGGTCCCCTACAATGAGCAGTTCTTC,CASSTSRQVPYNEQFF
TRBJ1-2,.,.,TRBV6-1,TGTGCCAGCAGATCGGGAGCCGGGGGCTACACCTTC,CASRSGAGGYTF
TRBJ2-1,TRBD1,.,TRBV6-5,TGTGCCAGCAGAACGACAGGGGTCCCCAATGAGCAGTTCTTC,CASRTTGVPNEQFF
TRBJ1-2,TRBD1,.,TRBV6-5,TGTGCCAGCAGTCGTACGGGACAGGGGTACTATGGCTACACCTTC,CASSRTGQGYYGYTF
TRBJ2-1,.,.,TRBV7-8,TGTGCCAGCAGCTTCTATAGCGGATTTGTGGGTGAGCAGTTCTTC,CASSFYSGFVGEQFF
TRBJ1-1,TRBD1,.,TRBV28,TGTGCCAGCAGTTGGACAGGGGGCTACACTGAAGCTTTCTTT,CASSWTGGYTEAFF
TRBJ2-7,TRBD2,.,TRBV18,TGTGCCAGCTCACCTGGACTAGCGGGGGCTTTACGAAACGAGCAGTACTTC,CASSPGLAGALRNEQYF
TRBJ2-1,.,.,TRBV5-3,TGTGCCAGAATCCGGGGGCCGGGACTCCGGCGGTTCTTC,CARIRGPGLRRFF
TRBJ2-1,TRBD2,.,TRBV27,TGTGCCAGCAGTATAACCGGGACTAGCGGCTTCAATGAGCAGTTCTTC,CASSITGTSGFNEQFF
TRBJ2-7,TRBD2,.,TRBV7-8,TGTGCCAGCAGCTGGACTAGCGGGGATACCTACGAGCAGTACTTC,CASSWTSGDTYEQYF
TRBJ2-5,TRBD1,.,TRBV27,TGTGCCAGCAGTTTTAGGCAGGGGGCCTCACAAGAGACCCAGTACTTC,CASSFRQGASQETQYF
TRBJ2-2,TRBD1,.,TRBV5-4,TGTGCCAGCAGCCCGGGACAGGGGACCGGGGAGCTGTTTTTT,CASSPGQGTGELFF
TRBJ1-5,TRBD1,.,TRBV5-5,TGTGCCAGCAGCTTGGTGACAGGGTCGCATCAGCCCCAGCATTTT,CASSLVTGSHQPQHF
TRBJ2-7,.,.,TRBV18,TGTGCCAGCTCACCGGAACTCTACGAGCAGTACTTC,CASSPELYEQYF
TRBJ2-1,TRBD2,.,TRBV18,TGTGCCAGCTTCCCGGGACTATATATACAAAATGAGCAGTTCTTC,CASFPGLYIQNEQFF
TRBJ2-3,.,.,TRBV27,TGTGCCAGCAGCCCGGGCACAGATACGCAGTATTTT,CASSPGTDTQYF
TRBJ1-2,.,.,TRBV28,TGTGCCAGCCGACCTAACTATGGCTACACCTTC,CASRPNYGYTF
TRBJ2-5,TRBD1,.,TRBV7-3,TGTGCCAGCAGCCGCGACAGGGGAGAGACCCAGTACTTC,CASSRDRGETQYF
TRBJ2-3,TRBD2,.,TRBV2,TGTGCCAGCACCAGGCTAGCGGGAGAATTAACAGATACGCAGTATTTT,CASTRLAGELTDTQYF
TRBJ2-1,TRBD2,.,TRBV25-1,TGTGCCAGCAGTGAATGGGCGGGAGTGGAGAATGAGCAGTTCTTC,CASSEWAGVENEQFF
TRBJ2-3,TRBD2,.,TRBV7-9,TGTGCCAGCAGCTTAAGTTCGCGAGCGGGAGTCAATACGCAGTATTTT,CASSLSSRAGVNTQYF